The clone carrying this T cell receptor (beta chain) was seen a handful of times. The sample originates from a study of fetal regulatory T cell absence and autoimmunity. Sequencing was at survey level. Sequencing was performed with immunoSEQ multiplex PCR; in TCRdb, only in-frame clones are kept and a portion is missing. Of approximately 94,000 clones listed, roughly 78% are singletons. The CDR3 spans 12 residues. Germline CDR1 reads WSHSY; CDR2 reads SAAADI. V was trimmed by 3 bases and J by 2 bases, leaving 4 bases between them. The chain recombines TRBV10-2 with TRBJ1-2; no reliable D call. The sample comprised pancreas tissue. This TCR was recovered from a male donor with IPEX syndrome. DNA for the CDR3: TGCGCCAGCAGTGACACGAACTATGGCTACACCTTC. Its translation: CASSDTNYGYTF.